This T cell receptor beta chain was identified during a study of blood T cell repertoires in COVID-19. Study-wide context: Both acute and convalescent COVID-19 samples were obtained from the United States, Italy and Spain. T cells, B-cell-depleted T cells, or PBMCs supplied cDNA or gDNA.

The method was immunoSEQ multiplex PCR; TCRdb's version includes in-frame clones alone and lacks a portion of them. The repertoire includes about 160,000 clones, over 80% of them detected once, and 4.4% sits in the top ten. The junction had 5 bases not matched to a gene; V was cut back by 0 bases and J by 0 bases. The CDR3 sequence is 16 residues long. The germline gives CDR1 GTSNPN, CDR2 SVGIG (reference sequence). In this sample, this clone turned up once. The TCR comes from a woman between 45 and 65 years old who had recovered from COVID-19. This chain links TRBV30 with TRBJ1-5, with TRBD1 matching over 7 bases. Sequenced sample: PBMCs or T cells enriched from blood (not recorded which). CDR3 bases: TGTGCCTGGAGTGTTGGCAGGGGGGTTAGCAATCAGCCCCAGCATTTT. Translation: CAWSVGRGVSNQPQHF.